This entry describes one TCR beta chain. These data are taken from a study of blood T cell repertoires in COVID-19. Across the study: Samples of COVID-19 (acute and convalescent) were obtained from the United States, Italy and Spain.

Only in-frame clones appear in the TCRdb table, and some are missing; sequencing was by immunoSEQ multiplex PCR. Among fewer than 250,000 clones, 83% were seen once, and the ten largest hold roughly 8.8%. Trimming removed 3 bases at V and 4 bases at J, with 18 bases between. The CDR3 runs 16 residues. Germline V CDR1 and CDR2: SGHDT, YYEEEE. The sequenced material came from peripheral blood. V is TRBV5-6 and J is TRBJ2-3; D is undetermined. This sequence was found in a woman aged 45-60 years with acute or convalescent COVID-19. The chain's CDR3 is CASSYYISPGADTQYF. The CDR3 DNA follows: TGTGCCAGCAGCTATTATATTTCCCCTGGAGCAGATACGCAGTATTTT.